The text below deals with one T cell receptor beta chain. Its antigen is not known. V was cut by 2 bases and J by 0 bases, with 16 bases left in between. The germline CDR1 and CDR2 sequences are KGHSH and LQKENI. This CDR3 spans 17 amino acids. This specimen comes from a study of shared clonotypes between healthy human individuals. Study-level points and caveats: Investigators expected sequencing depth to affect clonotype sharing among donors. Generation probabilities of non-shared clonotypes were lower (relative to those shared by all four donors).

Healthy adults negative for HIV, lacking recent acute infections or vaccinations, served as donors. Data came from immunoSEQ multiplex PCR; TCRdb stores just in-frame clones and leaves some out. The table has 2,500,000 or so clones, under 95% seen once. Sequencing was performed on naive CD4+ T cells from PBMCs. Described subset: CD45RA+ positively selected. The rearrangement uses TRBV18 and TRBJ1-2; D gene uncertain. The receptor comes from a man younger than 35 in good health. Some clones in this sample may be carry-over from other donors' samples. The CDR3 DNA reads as TGTGCCAGCTCACCAAGGGTCGCATGGGAAGCTAACTATGGCTACACCTTC. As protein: CASSPRVAWEANYGYTF.